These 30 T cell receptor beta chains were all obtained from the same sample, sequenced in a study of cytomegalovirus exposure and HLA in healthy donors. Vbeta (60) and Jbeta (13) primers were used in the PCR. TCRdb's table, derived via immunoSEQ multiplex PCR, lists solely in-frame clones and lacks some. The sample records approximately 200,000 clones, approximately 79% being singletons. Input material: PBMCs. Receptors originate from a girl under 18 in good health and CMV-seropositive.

The CDR3 DNA reads as TGTGCCAGCAGCTTAGAAGTGACAGAGCAGTTCTTC. It encodes CASSLEVTEQFF. This chain links TRBV7-2 with TRBJ2-1; D remains ambiguous. Germline loops: CDR1 SGHTA, CDR2 FQGNSA. V was trimmed by 1 base and J by 10 bases, leaving 8 bases between them. The CDR3 sequence is 12 residues long.

The CDR3: CAWRIAGTSPLHF. In nucleotides, the CDR3 is TGTGCCTGGAGGATCGCGGGGACTTCACCCCTCCACTTT. This sequence joins TRBV30 and TRBJ1-6, with a weak D call TRBD1 (5 bases). Trimming took 3 bases from V and 9 from J, leaving 12 bases between them. The CDR3 covers 13 residues. Germline values: CDR1 GTSNPN, CDR2 SVGIG (reference sequence). The variable domain in full, completed from reference TRBV30 and TRBJ1-6, reads SQTIHQWPATLVQPVGSPLSLECTVEGTSNPNLYWYRQAAGRGLQLLFYSVGIGQISSEVPQNLSASRPQDRQFILSSKKLLLSDSGFYLCAWRIAGTSPLHFGNGTRLTVT.

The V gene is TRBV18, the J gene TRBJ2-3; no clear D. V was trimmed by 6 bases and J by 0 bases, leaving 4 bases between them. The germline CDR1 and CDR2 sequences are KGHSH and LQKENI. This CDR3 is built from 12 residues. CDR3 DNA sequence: TGTGCCAGCTCCCCGAGCACAGATACGCAGTATTTT. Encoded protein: CASSPSTDTQYF.

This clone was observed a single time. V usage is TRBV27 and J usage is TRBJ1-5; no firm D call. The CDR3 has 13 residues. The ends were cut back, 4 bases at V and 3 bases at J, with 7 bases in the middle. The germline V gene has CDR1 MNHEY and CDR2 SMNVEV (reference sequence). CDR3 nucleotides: TGTGCCAGCAGTTACAGCTCCAATCAGCCCCAGCATTTT. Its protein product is CASSYSSNQPQHF.

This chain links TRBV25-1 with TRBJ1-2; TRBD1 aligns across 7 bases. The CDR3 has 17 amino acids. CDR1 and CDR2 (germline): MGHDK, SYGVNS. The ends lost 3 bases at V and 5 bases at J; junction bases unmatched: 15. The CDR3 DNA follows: TGTGCCAGCAGTGACCCTAGGGGACAGCTCTTCCCTTATGGCTACACCTTC. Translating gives CASSDPRGQLFPYGYTF.

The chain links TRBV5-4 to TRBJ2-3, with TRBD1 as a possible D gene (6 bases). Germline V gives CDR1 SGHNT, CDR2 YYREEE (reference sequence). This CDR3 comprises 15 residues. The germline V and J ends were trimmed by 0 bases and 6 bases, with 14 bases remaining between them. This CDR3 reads CASSLADSPLDTQYF. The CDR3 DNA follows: TGTGCCAGCAGCTTGGCGGACAGCCCTTTGGATACGCAGTATTTT.

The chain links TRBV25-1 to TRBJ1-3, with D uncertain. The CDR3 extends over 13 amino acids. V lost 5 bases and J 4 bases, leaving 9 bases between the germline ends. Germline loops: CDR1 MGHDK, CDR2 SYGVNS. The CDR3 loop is CASSSPGGNTIYF. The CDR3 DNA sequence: TGTGCCAGCAGTTCGCCCGGGGGAAACACCATATATTTT.

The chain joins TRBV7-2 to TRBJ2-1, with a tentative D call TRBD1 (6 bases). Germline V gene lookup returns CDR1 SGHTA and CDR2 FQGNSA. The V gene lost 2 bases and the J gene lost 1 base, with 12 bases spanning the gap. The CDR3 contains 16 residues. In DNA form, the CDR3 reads TGTGCCAGCAGCTTATTCCCTGGACAGTCCTACAATGAGCAGTTCTTC. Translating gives CASSLFPGQSYNEQFF.

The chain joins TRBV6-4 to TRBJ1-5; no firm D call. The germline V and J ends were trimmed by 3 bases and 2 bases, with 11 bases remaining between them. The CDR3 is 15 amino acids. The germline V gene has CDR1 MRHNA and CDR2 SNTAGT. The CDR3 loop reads CASSELQSGNQPQHF. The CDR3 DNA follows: TGTGCCAGCAGTGAATTACAGTCAGGCAATCAGCCCCAGCATTTT.

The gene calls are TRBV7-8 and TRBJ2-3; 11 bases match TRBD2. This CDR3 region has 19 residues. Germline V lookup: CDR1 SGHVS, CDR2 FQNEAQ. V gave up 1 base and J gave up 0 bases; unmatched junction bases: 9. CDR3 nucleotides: TGTGCCAGCAGCTTAGTGGGGCTAGCGGGGGGAGTTAGCACAGATACGCAGTATTTT. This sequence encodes CASSLVGLAGGVSTDTQYF.

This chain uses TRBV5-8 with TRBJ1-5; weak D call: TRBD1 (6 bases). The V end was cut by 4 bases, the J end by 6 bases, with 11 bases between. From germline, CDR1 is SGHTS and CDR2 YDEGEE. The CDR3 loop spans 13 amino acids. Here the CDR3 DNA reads TGTGCCAGCAGCATAACAGGGAGTCAGCCCCAGCATTTT. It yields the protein CASSITGSQPQHF.

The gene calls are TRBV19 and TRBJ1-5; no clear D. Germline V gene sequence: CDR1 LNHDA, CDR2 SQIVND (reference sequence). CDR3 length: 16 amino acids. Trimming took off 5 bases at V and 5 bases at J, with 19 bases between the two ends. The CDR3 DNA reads TGTGCCAGTAGTGACGTGGAAATTATTGCGGATCAGCCCCAGCATTTT. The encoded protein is CASSDVEIIADQPQHF. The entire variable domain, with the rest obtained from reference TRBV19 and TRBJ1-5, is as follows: DGGITQSPKYLFRKEGQNVTLSCEQNLNHDAMYWYRQDPGQGLRLIYYSQIVNDFQKGDIAEGYSVSREKKESFPLTVTSAQKNPTAFYLCASSDVEIIADQPQHFGDGTRLSIL.

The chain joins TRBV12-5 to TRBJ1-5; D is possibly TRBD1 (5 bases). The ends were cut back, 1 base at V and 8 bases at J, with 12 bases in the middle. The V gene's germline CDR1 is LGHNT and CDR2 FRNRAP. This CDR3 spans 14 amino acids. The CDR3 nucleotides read TGTGCTAGTGGTTTGGGGACGGGGGTGAAGCCCCAGCATTTT. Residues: CASGLGTGVKPQHF.

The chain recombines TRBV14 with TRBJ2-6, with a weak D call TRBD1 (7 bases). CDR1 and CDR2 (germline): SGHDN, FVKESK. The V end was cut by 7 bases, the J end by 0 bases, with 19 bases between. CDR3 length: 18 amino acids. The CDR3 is CASTRGTETYSGANVLTF. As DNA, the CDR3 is TGTGCCAGCACGCGCGGGACAGAGACCTACTCTGGGGCCAACGTCCTGACTTTC.

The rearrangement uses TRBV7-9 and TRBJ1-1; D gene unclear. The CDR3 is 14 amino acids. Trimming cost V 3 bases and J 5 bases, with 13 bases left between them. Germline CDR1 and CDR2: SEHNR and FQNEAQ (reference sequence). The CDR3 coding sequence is TGTGCCAGCAGCTTCCCGGAGGGAGTAACTGAAGCTTTCTTT. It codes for CASSFPEGVTEAFF.

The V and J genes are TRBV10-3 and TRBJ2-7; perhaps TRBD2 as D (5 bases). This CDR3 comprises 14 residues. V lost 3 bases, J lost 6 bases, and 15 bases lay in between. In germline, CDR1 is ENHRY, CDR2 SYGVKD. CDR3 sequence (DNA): TGTGCCATCAGTGATAGGCTAATTGGAGGCGAGCAGTACTTC. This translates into CAISDRLIGGEQYF.

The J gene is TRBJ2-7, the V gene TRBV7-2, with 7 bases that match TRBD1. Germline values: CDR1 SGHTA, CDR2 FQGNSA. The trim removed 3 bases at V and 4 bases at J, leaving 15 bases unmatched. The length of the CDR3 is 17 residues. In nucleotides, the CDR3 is TGTGCCAGCAGCTTGCCCTGGGACAGCCCAGGGGAATACGAGCAGTACTTC. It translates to CASSLPWDSPGEYEQYF.

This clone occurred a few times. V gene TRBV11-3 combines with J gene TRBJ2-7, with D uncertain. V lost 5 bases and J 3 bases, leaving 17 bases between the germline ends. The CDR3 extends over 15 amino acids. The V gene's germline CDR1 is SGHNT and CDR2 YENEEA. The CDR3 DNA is TGTGCCAGCAGCCCCGAAGGAGAAGCGAACTACGAGCAGTACTTC. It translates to CASSPEGEANYEQYF.

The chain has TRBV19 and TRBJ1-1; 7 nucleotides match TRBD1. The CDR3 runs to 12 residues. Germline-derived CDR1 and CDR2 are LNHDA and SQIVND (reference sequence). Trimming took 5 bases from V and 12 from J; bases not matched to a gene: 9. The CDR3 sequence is CASSSHDRVTFF. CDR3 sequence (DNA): TGTGCCAGTAGTTCCCACGACAGGGTTACTTTCTTT.

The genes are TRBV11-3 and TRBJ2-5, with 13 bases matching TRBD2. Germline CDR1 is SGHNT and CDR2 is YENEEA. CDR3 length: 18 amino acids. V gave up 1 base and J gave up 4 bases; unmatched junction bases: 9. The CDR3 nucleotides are TGTGCCAGCAGCTTAGGTGACCGACTAGCGGGGGGTGGAGAGACCCAGTACTTC. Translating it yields CASSLGDRLAGGGETQYF.

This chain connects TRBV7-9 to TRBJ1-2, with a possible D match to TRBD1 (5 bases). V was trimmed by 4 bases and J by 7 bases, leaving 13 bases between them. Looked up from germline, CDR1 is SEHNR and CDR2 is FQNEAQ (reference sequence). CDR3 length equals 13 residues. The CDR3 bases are TGTGCCAGCAGCTCGGGAGGGGACGGTGGCTACACCTTC. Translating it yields CASSSGGDGGYTF.

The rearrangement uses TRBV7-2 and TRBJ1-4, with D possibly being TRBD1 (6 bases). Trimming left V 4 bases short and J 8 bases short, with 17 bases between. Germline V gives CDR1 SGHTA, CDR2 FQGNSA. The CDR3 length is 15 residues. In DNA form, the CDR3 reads TGTGCCAGCAGCTCGAGACAGGCTCGGAGCGAAAAACTGTTTTTT. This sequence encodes CASSSRQARSEKLFF.

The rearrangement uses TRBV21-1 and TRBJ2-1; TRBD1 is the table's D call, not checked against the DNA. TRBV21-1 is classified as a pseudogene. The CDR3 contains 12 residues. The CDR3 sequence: CASSRANNEQFF. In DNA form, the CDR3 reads TGTGCCAGCAGCAGGGCGAACAATGAGCAGTTCTTC.

CDR3 in DNA: TGTGCCACCAGTTTGTGGACCAGGGAAAACGAGCAGTACTTC. It translates to CATSLWTRENEQYF. The chain carries TRBV15 and TRBJ2-7; D is possibly TRBD1 (5 bases). Germline V gene lookup returns CDR1 LNHNV and CDR2 YYDKDF (reference sequence). Trimming removed 6 bases at V and 5 bases at J, with 17 bases between. This CDR3 spans 14 amino acids.

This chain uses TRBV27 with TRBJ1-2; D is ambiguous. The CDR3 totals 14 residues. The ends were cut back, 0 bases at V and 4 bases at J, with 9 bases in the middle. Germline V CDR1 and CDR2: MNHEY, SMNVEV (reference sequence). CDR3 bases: TGTGCCAGCAGTTTATCTGGCGGGGTCTATGGCTACACCTTC. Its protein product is CASSLSGGVYGYTF.

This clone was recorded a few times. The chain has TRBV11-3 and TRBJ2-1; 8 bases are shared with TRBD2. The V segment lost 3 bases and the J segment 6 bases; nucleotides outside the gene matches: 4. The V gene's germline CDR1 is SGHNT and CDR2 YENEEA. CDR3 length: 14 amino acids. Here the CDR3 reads CASSFRGGINEQFF. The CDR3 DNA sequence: TGTGCCAGCAGCTTCCGGGGGGGCATCAATGAGCAGTTCTTC. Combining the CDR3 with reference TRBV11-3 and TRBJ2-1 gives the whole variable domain EAGVVQSPRYKIIEKKQPVAFWCNPISGHNTLYWYLQNLGQGPELLIRYENEEAVDDSQLPKDRFSAERLKGVDSTLKIQPAELGDSAVYLCASSFRGGINEQFFGPGTRLTVL.

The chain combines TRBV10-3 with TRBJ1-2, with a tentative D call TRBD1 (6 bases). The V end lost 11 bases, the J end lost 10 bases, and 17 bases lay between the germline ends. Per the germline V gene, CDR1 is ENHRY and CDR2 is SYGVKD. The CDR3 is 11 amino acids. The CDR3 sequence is CASGTDRHYTF. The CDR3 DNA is TGTGCCTCTGGTACGGACAGACACTACACCTTC.

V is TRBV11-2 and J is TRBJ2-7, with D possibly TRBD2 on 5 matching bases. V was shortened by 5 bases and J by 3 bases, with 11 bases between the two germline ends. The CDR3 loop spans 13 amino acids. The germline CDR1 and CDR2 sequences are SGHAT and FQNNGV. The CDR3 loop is CASSHDYLYEQYF. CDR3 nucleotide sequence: TGTGCCAGCAGCCATGACTACCTCTACGAGCAGTACTTC.

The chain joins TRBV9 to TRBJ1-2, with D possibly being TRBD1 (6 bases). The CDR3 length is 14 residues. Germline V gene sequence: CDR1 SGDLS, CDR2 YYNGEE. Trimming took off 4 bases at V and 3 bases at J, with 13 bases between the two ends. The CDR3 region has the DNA TGTGCCAGCAGCCTCGGCGGGGGCGACTATGGCTACACCTTC. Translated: CASSLGGGDYGYTF.

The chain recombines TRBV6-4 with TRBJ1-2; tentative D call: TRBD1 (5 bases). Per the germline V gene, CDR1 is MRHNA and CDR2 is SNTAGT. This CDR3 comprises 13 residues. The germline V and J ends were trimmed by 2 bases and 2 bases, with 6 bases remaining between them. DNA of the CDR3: TGTGCCAGCAGTGACGGGGGGAACTATGGCTACACCTTC. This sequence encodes CASSDGGNYGYTF.